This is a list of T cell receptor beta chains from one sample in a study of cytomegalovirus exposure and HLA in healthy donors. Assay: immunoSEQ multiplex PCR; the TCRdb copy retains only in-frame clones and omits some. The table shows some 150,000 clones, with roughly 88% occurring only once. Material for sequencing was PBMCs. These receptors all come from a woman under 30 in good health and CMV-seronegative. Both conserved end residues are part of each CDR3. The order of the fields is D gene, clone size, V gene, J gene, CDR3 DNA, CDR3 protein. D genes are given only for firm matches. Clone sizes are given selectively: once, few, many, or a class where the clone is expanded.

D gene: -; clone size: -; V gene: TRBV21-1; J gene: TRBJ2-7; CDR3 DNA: TGTGCCAGCAGCGAAGGGCCCAGGGGGCCGGGGGAGCAGTACTTC; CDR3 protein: CASSEGPRGPGEQYF
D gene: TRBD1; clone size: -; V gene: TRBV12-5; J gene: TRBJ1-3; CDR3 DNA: TGTGCTAGTGGTTCGCCTTCCCCGGCGACAGGGGAGGGAAACACCATATATTTT; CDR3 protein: CASGSPSPATGEGNTIYF
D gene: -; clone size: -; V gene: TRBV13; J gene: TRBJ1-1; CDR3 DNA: TGTGCCAGCAGCTTAGCACCGGGTGAGGCTTTCTTT; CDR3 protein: CASSLAPGEAFF
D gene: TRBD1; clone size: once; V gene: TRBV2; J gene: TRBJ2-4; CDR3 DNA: TGTGCCAGCAGCCCCGGGACAGTAAACATTCAGTACTTC; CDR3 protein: CASSPGTVNIQYF
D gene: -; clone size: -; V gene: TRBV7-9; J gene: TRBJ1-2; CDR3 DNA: TGTGCCAGCAGCTTAGGGCTTGGCTACACCTTC; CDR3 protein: CASSLGLGYTF
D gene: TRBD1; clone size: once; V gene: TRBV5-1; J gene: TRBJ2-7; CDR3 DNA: TGCGCCAGCAGCTTAGGACAGGGGGCGGTTTTGTCCGAGCAGTACTTC; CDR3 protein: CASSLGQGAVLSEQYF
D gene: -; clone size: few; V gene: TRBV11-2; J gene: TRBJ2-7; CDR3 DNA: TGTGCCAGCAGCTTACGCGGGGGCCACTCCTACGAGCAGTACTTC; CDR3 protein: CASSLRGGHSYEQYF
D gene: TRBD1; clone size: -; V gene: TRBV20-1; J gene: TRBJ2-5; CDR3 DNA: TGCAGTGCACAGGGGCCAGAGACCCAGTACTTC; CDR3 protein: CSAQGPETQYF
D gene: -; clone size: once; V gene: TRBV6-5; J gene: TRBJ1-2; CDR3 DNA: TGTGCCACCCAGACAGGCTATGGCTACACCTTC; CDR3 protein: CATQTGYGYTF
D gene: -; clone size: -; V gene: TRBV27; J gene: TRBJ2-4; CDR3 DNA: TGTGCCAGCAGTTCATACGGACAGAAAAACATTCAGTACTTC; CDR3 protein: CASSSYGQKNIQYF
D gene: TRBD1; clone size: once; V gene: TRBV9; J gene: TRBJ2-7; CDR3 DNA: TGTGCCAGCAGTTCCACCTCCGGGACAGGAAGCTACGAGCAGTACTTC; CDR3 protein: CASSSTSGTGSYEQYF
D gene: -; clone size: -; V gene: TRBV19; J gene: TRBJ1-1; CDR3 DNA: TGTGCCAGTAGTACGACACCCAACACTGAAGCTTTCTTT; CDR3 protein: CASSTTPNTEAFF
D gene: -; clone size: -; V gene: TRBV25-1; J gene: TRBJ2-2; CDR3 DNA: TGTGCCAGCAGTGAATCATCCACCGGGGAGCTGTTTTTT; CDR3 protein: CASSESSTGELFF
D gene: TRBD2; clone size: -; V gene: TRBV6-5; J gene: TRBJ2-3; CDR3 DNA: TGTGCCACACGGACTAGCGGGGGGGGAACAGATACGCAGTATTTT; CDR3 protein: CATRTSGGGTDTQYF
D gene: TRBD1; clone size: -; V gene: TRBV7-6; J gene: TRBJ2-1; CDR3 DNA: TGTGCCAGCAGCTCATCCGGACAGGGTCTGATAAATGAGCAGTTCTTC; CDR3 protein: CASSSSGQGLINEQFF
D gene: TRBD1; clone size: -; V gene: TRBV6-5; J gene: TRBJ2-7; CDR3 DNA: TGTGCCAGCAGCCCCTGGGCGACAGGGCTCCACGAGCAGTACTTC; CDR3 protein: CASSPWATGLHEQYF
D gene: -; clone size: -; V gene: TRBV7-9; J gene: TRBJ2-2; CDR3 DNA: TGTGCCAGCAGCTTAGGACACCTAGGCGGGGAAGTCACCGGGGAGCTGTTTTTT; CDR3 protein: CASSLGHLGGEVTGELFF
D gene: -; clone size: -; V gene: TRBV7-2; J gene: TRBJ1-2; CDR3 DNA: TGTGCCAGCAGCTTGGGGCAGAGCTATGGCTACACCTTC; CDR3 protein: CASSLGQSYGYTF
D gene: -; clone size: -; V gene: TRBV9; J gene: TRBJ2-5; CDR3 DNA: TGTGCCAGCAGCATCCGACAGGATGGGACCCAGTACTTC; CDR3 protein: CASSIRQDGTQYF
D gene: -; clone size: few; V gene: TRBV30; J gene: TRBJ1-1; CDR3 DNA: TGTGCCTGGAGCTACCTGTCATTCGGGGGGAAAACTGAAGCTTTCTTT; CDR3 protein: CAWSYLSFGGKTEAFF
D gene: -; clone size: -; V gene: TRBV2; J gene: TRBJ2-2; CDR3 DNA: TGTGCCAGCAGTGAAATTAGGGCCGCCGGGGAAACCGGGGAGCTGTTTTTT; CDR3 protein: CASSEIRAAGETGELFF
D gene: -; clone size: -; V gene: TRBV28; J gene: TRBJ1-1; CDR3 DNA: TGTGCCAGCAGTTCCTCAGCGGCCAGTAGCACTGAAGCTTTCTTT; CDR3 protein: CASSSSAASSTEAFF
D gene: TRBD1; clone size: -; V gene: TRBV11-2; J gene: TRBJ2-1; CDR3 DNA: TGTGCCAGCAGCTTGGCTGACAGGGATCAGTTCTTC; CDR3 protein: CASSLADRDQFF
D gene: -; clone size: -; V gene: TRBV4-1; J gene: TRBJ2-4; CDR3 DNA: TGCGCCAGCAGCCAAGTTCACGCAACAGGAGCCAAAAACAGTCAGTACTTC; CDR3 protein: CASSQVHATGAKNSQYF
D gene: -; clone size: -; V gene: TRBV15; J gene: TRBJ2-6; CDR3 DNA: TGTGCCACCGGAGGAATCCGAACCTCTGGGGCCAACGTCCTGACTTTC; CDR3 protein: CATGGIRTSGANVLTF
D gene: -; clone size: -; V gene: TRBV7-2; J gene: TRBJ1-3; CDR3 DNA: TGTGCCAGCAGTAGGGGGGGGTTTGGAAACACCATATATTTT; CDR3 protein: CASSRGGFGNTIYF
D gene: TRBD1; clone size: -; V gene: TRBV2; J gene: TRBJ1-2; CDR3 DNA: TGTGCCAGCAGTGAGGCAGAGGGGGCAGGTGGCTACACCTTC; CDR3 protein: CASSEAEGAGGYTF
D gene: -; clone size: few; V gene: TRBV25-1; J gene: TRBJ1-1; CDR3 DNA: TGTGCCAGCAGTGATCAGACAGATATGAACACTGAAGCTTTCTTT; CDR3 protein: CASSDQTDMNTEAFF